A single sample is the source of the 22 T cell receptor beta chains below, sequenced in a study of T cell changes during pregnancy in multiple sclerosis (dated by TCRdb to about 2019). Libraries were constructed by the immunoSEQ multiplex PCR assay. The immuneACCESS repertoire file appears here via TCRdb, limited to in-frame rearrangements. These files lack a portion of the clones; in checked studies, under half of the deficit traces to unresolved V genes, and the cause of the others is not known. For this sample the table gives about 20,000 clones, of which 88% were detected only once. The ten most abundant clones make up around 7% of the sample. The sample consisted of CD8+ T cells from peripheral blood mononuclear cells, taken in the third trimester of pregnancy. Source of these receptors: a female donor in good health, enrolled as a control in a pregnancy study.

The CDR3 nucleotides read TGCGCCAGCAGCCAAGTCGGCCTAGCGGGGGAGCAGTACTTC. Amino acids: CASSQVGLAGEQYF. The chain links TRBV4-1 to TRBJ2-7; 9 nucleotides agree with TRBD2. CDR3 length: 14 amino acids. Germline-derived CDR1 and CDR2 are MGHRA and YSYEKL. Unmatched junction bases numbered 5, after V lost 1 base and J lost 7 bases.

The rearrangement uses TRBV13 and TRBJ2-7; D perhaps matches TRBD2 (6 bases). This CDR3 is 15 amino acids long. Germline loops: CDR1 PRHDT, CDR2 FYEKMQ (reference sequence). The V and J ends lost 4 bases and 2 bases respectively, with 15 bases between them. The CDR3 protein is CASSSFFGGTYEQYF. CDR3 sequence (DNA): TGTGCCAGCAGCTCCTTTTTTGGCGGGACCTACGAGCAGTACTTC.

In its sample, this clone was seen once. The gene calls are TRBV19 and TRBJ2-1; a weak D match, TRBD2 (6 bases). Germline loops: CDR1 LNHDA, CDR2 SQIVND (reference sequence). V was trimmed by 5 bases and J by 7 bases, leaving 15 bases between them. The CDR3 extends over 14 amino acids. As DNA, the CDR3 is TGTGCCAGTAGTGCCGGGGGAGAATCGAATGAGCAGTTCTTC. Amino acids: CASSAGGESNEQFF.

This chain joins TRBV2 and TRBJ2-7, with D possibly being TRBD2 (5 bases). The germline gives CDR1 SNHLY, CDR2 FYNNEI. The CDR3 has 14 amino acids. Trimming pared 7 bases from V and 0 bases from J, leaving 13 bases between. CDR3 region: CASTLGSGSYEQYF. CDR3 DNA: TGTGCCAGCACCTTGGGGAGCGGCTCCTACGAGCAGTACTTC.

The CDR3 DNA is TGCGCCAGCAGCCAAGCCGTAGCCCGAGATGAGCAGTTCTTC. Translation: CASSQAVARDEQFF. The rearrangement uses TRBV4-3 and TRBJ2-1; unclear D gene. The ends were cut back, 1 base at V and 8 bases at J, with 12 bases in the middle. CDR3 length equals 14 residues. Germline lookup yields CDR1 LGHNA and CDR2 YSLEER.

This chain links TRBV19 with TRBJ2-1, with 10 bases lining up with TRBD2. The V segment lost 5 bases and the J segment 2 bases; nucleotides outside the gene matches: 3. CDR1 and CDR2 from the germline V gene are LNHDA and SQIVND (reference sequence). This CDR3 is 15 amino acids long. This CDR3 is CASSRTSGAYNEQFF. The CDR3, as DNA: TGTGCCAGTAGTCGGACTAGCGGAGCCTACAATGAGCAGTTCTTC.

The chain recombines TRBV27 with TRBJ2-7; 8 positions match TRBD1. CDR1 and CDR2 from the germline V gene are MNHEY and SMNVEV (reference sequence). The CDR3 contains 14 residues. J was trimmed by 4 bases and V by 2 bases; bases with no gene match: 4. The DNA of the CDR3 is TGTGCCAGCAGTTTAAACAGGGGGTCTTACGAGCAGTACTTC. Translation: CASSLNRGSYEQYF.

J is TRBJ2-1 and V is TRBV9, with a weak D call TRBD2 (5 bases). This CDR3 has 16 amino acids. Trimming shortened V by 0 bases and J by 0 bases, and 10 bases separated the two germline ends. Looked up from germline, CDR1 is SGDLS and CDR2 is YYNGEE. This CDR3 is CASSVDLADSYNEQFF. For the CDR3, the DNA is TGTGCCAGCAGCGTAGACCTAGCAGACTCCTACAATGAGCAGTTCTTC.

V is TRBV4-2 and J is TRBJ2-7; D is possibly TRBD2 (5 bases). V lost 2 bases and J 3 bases, leaving 17 bases between the germline ends. Per germline, CDR1 LGHNA and CDR2 YNFKEQ. This CDR3 has 16 amino acids. In nucleotides, the CDR3 is TGTGCCAGCAGCCAATACGTACAACTAGTAATCTACGAGCAGTACTTC. Protein sequence: CASSQYVQLVIYEQYF.

This chain joins TRBV7-9 and TRBJ1-2; TRBD1 agrees at 9 bases. CDR3 length: 16 residues. CDR1 and CDR2 (germline): SEHNR, FQNEAQ (reference sequence). J lost 4 bases, V lost 1 base, and 7 bases had no gene match. The CDR3 DNA reads as TGTGCCAGCAGCTTAGTCGGGACAGGGCTGGTCTATGGCTACACCTTC. Amino acid sequence: CASSLVGTGLVYGYTF.

The rearrangement joins TRBV7-8 to TRBJ2-5; 10 bases line up with TRBD1. Trimming took 3 bases from V and 4 from J; bases not matched to a gene: 14. Germline-derived CDR1 and CDR2 are SGHVS and FQNEAQ. The CDR3 is made up of 18 amino acids. CDR3 sequence (DNA): TGTGCCAGCAGCTTTGGGACAGGGGATTGGCGGGCCCGAGAGACCCAGTACTTC. Translating it yields CASSFGTGDWRARETQYF.

The chain carries TRBV4-1 and TRBJ1-1; perhaps TRBD1 as D (5 bases). The germline V and J ends were trimmed by 0 bases and 4 bases, with 15 bases remaining between them. The CDR3 extends over 16 amino acids. Germline V gene lookup returns CDR1 MGHRA and CDR2 YSYEKL. CDR3 sequence: CASSQEPGNQGTEAFF. In DNA form, the CDR3 reads TGCGCCAGCAGCCAAGAACCGGGCAACCAGGGCACTGAAGCTTTCTTT.

V usage is TRBV12-5 and J usage is TRBJ2-7; tentatively, D is TRBD2 (6 bases). This CDR3 has 14 residues. The ends were cut back, 2 bases at V and 5 bases at J, with 13 bases in the middle. Germline lookup yields CDR1 LGHNT and CDR2 FRNRAP. CDR3 protein: CASGLRGTCHEQYF. CDR3 nucleotide sequence: TGTGCTAGTGGTTTGCGGGGGACTTGCCACGAGCAGTACTTC.

This chain connects TRBV5-1 to TRBJ1-1; 7 bases fit TRBD1. The CDR3 length is 15 residues. Germline V gene lookup returns CDR1 SGHRS and CDR2 YFSETQ. V lost 7 bases and J lost 0; bases outside the gene matches: 9. As DNA, the CDR3 is TGCGCCAGCGAAAGGGGGCTCGGCATGAACACTGAAGCTTTCTTT. Translation gives CASERGLGMNTEAFF.

This chain links TRBV2 with TRBJ2-2; TRBD1 aligns across 12 bases. Germline CDR1 and CDR2: SNHLY and FYNNEI. V lost 8 bases, J lost 5 bases, and 6 bases stayed unmatched. There are 15 residues in the CDR3. In DNA form, the CDR3 reads TGTGCCAGCCGGGACAGGGGGCCTCAAACCGGGGAGCTGTTTTTT. Its protein product is CASRDRGPQTGELFF.

Concerning this clone itself: One end of the junction is discordant with germline, which a read error may explain. CDR3 sequence: CATSAVQPYQETQYF. CDR3 bases: TGTGCCACCAGTGCGGTCCAACCTTACCAAGAGACCCAGTACTTC. V usage is TRBV10-3 and J usage is TRBJ2-5; D gene unclear. Germline CDR1 is ENHRY and CDR2 is SYGVKD. The CDR3 is 15 residues long.

V and J are TRBV21-1 and TRBJ2-7; the D segment call TRBD2 is taken from the table without a DNA check. TRBV21-1 is classified as a pseudogene. There are 14 residues in the CDR3. The CDR3: CASSKPGGTYEQYF. In DNA, the CDR3 is TGTGCCAGCAGCAAACCGGGGGGAACCTACGAGCAGTACTTC.

The chain uses TRBV28 and TRBJ2-7, with 9 bases aligning to TRBD1. CDR1 MDHEN and CDR2 SYDVKM come from the germline V gene. CDR3 length equals 13 residues. J gave up 3 bases and V 6 bases, and 3 bases lay outside the gene matches. In DNA, the CDR3 is TGTGCCAGCAGGCGGACAGGGGACTACGAGCAGTACTTC. This codes for CASRRTGDYEQYF.

The chain couples TRBV4-1 to TRBJ2-5; 8 bases are a match to TRBD1. The J call may be incorrect, as the DNA end agrees better with TRBJ2-7. The CDR3 is made up of 16 amino acids. The germline V gene encodes CDR1 MGHRA and CDR2 YSYEKL. The CDR3 DNA follows: TGCGCCAGCAGCCAGGGGACAGGAGCTAGCTCCTACGAGCAGTACTTC. Translation: CASSQGTGASSYEQYF.

The chain links TRBV5-4 to TRBJ2-1; 10 positions match TRBD2. Germline V gives CDR1 SGHNT, CDR2 YYREEE (reference sequence). The V segment lost 0 bases and the J segment 6 bases; nucleotides outside the gene matches: 6. This CDR3 region has 16 residues. The chain's CDR3 is CASSLASGRSGNEQFF. As DNA, the CDR3 is TGTGCCAGCAGCTTGGCTAGCGGGAGATCGGGCAATGAGCAGTTCTTC.

The chain recombines TRBV28 with TRBJ2-2; 13 bases fit TRBD2. The junction had 12 bases not matched to a gene; V was cut back by 2 bases and J by 6 bases. This CDR3 is 19 amino acids long. Germline CDR1 reads MDHEN; CDR2 reads SYDVKM. This chain's CDR3 is CASSLTRTSGSGSAGELFF. DNA of the CDR3: TGTGCCAGCAGTTTAACCCGGACTAGCGGGAGTGGTTCAGCCGGGGAGCTGTTTTTT.

This clone was seen once. The chain is built from TRBV4-2 and TRBJ2-1; TRBD2 matches at 11 bases. Looked up from germline, CDR1 is LGHNA and CDR2 is YNFKEQ. V lost 4 bases to trimming and J lost 0 bases; unmatched junction nucleotides: 2. This CDR3 is 16 amino acids long. The DNA of the CDR3 is TGTGCCAGCAGCCCTAGCGGGGGGAGCTCCTACAATGAGCAGTTCTTC. Its protein is CASSPSGGSSYNEQFF.